Reported below is one T cell receptor (beta chain). Its antigen is not known. Here immunoSEQ multiplex PCR was the method, and the copy in TCRdb shows in-frame clones only, minus some. Among under 40,000 clones, approximately 90% were seen once, and the ten largest hold 8%. Time point reported: peripheral blood 6 weeks after treatment start. These data are taken from a study of PD-L1 blockade in urothelial cancer. Whole-study findings and limits: Stronger expansion of tumor-associated clones in blood at 3 weeks distinguished durable-benefit patients.

The receptor comes from a man aged 80 or over with urothelial cancer. The source material was PBMCs, sampled around atezolizumab (anti-PD-L1) treatment.

CDR3 nucleotides: TGTGCCAGCAGAGGGACTAACCTCTACAATGAGCAGTTCTTC. It yields the protein CASRGTNLYNEQFF. This chain links TRBV2 with TRBJ2-1, with 7 bases matching TRBD2. The CDR3 has 14 residues. Germline-derived CDR1 and CDR2 are SNHLY and FYNNEI. J lost 3 bases, V lost 6 bases, and 5 bases had no gene match.